This TCR beta chain originates from a study of CD8+CD57+ T cells in acquired aplastic anemia. On the study more broadly: Across the sorted CD4+ and CD8+ cells, DNA amounts averaged approximately 3 ug. CD4+ cell libraries from healthy donors averaged around 9.8 million reads. Findings and limits, study-wide: Researchers reported that CD8+ Simpson's diversity was not significantly different in patients versus controls.

Germline CDR1 reads SQVTM; CDR2 reads ANQGSEA. The V gene end was trimmed by 7 bases and the J gene end by 8 bases; junction bases not matched to a gene: 26. The CDR3 is 19 amino acids. The study profiled TCR beta VDJ and CDR3 using genomic DNA as template. MiXCR was run by TCRdb on the reads, yielding one entry per CDR3 protein. The data show around 170,000 distinct CDR3 sequences, with about 60% seen just once and less than 55% held by the top ten. This clonotype was seen repeatedly, ten times or more. Its antigen remains unidentified. Input material: sorted CD4+, CD8+, or CD8+CD57+ T cells (not recorded which) from PBMCs. The receptor comes from a human donor in good health. The chain employs TRBV29-1 and TRBJ2-1; 10 nucleotides agree with TRBD1. CDR3 nucleotides: TGCAGCGGACTGGGCCCCCCTTTCAACCGGGACAGGGGAAGGGATGAGCAGTTCTTC. Translated, it gives CSGLGPPFNRDRGRDEQFF.